The entry below describes one TCR beta chain. The data were taken from a study of T cell changes during pregnancy in multiple sclerosis. Measured with immunoSEQ multiplex PCR; TCRdb has only the in-frame clones, and not every one. The data contain about 40,000 clones, nearly 90% of them singletons. The CDR3 has 15 residues. V lost 5 bases, J lost 3 bases, and 3 bases stayed unmatched. In germline, CDR1 is LNHDA, CDR2 SQIVND (reference sequence). This chain connects TRBV19 to TRBJ2-1, with TRBD2 identical over 11 bases. Sequenced here: CD4+ T cells from peripheral blood mononuclear cells, sampled in the first trimester of pregnancy. The clonotype comes from a female donor with multiple sclerosis, enrolled in a pregnancy study. CDR3 coding DNA: TGTGCCAGTAGTTCCGGGACTAGCGGCTACAATGAGCAGTTCTTC. This codes for CASSSGTSGYNEQFF.